This T cell receptor (beta chain) was captured in a study of CD8+ T cells in alopecia areata. Study as a whole: Tofacitinib administration to treated patients was oral, at 5 to 10 mg twice daily. Patients took tofacitinib for 6 to 18 months, followed by 6 drug-free months.

Germline V gene data show CDR1 as MGHRA and CDR2 as YSYEKL. V lost 0 bases and J lost 1, with 6 bases in between. The CDR3 runs 14 residues. Of note for this clone: Antigen unknown.

Overall study results and limits: Sequencing of scalp tissue also captures the resident alphabeta T cells of normal skin.

Reverse transcription of extracted RNA yielded cDNA, which provided the sequencing template. Sequencing was performed with immunoSEQ multiplex PCR; in TCRdb, only in-frame clones are kept and a portion is missing. The sample shows approximately 61,000 clones, around 96% of them seen only once. The receptor was isolated from a human donor with alopecia areata. The V gene is TRBV4-1, the J gene TRBJ1-1; D is undetermined. Material: CD8+ T cells sorted from blood, obtained at week 0. Here the CDR3 reads CASSQDWENTEAFF. CDR3 sequence (DNA): TGCGCCAGCAGCCAAGATTGGGAGAACACTGAAGCTTTCTTT.